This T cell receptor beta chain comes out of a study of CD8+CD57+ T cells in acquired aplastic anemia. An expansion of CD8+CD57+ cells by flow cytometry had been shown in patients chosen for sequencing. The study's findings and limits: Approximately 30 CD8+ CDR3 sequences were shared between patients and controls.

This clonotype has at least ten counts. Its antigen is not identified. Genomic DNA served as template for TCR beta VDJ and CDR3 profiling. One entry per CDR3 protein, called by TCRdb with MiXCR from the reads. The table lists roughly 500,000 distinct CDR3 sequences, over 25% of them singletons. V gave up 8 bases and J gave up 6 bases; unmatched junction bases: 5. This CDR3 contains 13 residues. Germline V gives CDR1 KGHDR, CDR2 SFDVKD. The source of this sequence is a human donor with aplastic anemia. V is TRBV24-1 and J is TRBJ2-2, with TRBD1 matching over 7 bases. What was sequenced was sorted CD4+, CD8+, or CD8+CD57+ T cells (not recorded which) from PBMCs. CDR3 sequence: CATKAQGSGELFF. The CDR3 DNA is TGTGCCACCAAGGCACAGGGGTCCGGGGAGCTGTTTTTT.